This T cell receptor beta chain was captured in a study of blood T cell repertoires in COVID-19. Method: immunoSEQ multiplex PCR; TCRdb's copy keeps in-frame clones and lacks some. Of approximately 200,000 clones in the sample, 75% to 90% are singletons; the top ten hold around 3.6%. V shed 2 bases and J 0 bases; nucleotides not matched to a gene: 7. From germline, CDR1 is SGHVS and CDR2 FNYEAQ. The CDR3 runs 17 residues. The receptor comes from a woman in her twenties or thirties who had been exposed to COVID-19. V gene TRBV7-6 combines with J gene TRBJ1-3; TRBD1 matches 7 bases. Sequencing used PBMCs or T cells enriched from blood (not recorded which). The CDR3 DNA sequence: TGTGCCAGCAGCTTAACGGGACAGCCTCACTCTGGAAACACCATATATTTT. This encodes CASSLTGQPHSGNTIYF.